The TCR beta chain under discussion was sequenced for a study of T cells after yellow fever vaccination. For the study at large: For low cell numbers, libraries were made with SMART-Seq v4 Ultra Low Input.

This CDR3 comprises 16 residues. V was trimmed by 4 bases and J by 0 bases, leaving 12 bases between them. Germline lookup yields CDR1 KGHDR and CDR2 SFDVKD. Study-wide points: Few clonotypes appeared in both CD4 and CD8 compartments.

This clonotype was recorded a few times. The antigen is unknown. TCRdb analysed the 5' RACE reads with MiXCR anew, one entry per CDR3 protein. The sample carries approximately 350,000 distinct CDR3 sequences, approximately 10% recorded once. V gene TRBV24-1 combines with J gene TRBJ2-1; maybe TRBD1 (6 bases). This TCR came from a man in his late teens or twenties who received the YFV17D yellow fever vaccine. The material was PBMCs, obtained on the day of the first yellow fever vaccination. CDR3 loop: CATSDRQAGSYNEQFF. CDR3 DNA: TGTGCCACCAGTGACCGACAGGCGGGCTCCTACAATGAGCAGTTCTTC.